This is a list of T cell receptor beta chains from one sample in a study of breast tumors, draining lymph nodes, adjacent tissues. TCRdb reprocessed the multiplex PCR reads with MiXCR, giving one entry per CDR3 protein. The sample records under 15,000 distinct CDR3 sequences, roughly 57% being singletons. The sample consisted of tumor-adjacent breast tissue. The receptors were gathered from a female donor with breast cancer. Some clones in this sample may be carry-over from other donors' samples. The CDR3 runs from the conserved cysteine through the conserved F or W. D genes are given only for firm matches.

CASSDSDRGNYGYTF	TRBV6-1	TRBD1	TRBJ1-2
CSANSPSPGELFF	TRBV20-1	NA	TRBJ2-2
CASSKRQGGAETQYF	TRBV13	TRBD1	TRBJ2-5
CASSQDSVREQFF	TRBV14	NA	TRBJ2-1
CATNSGDSYNEQFF	TRBV15	TRBD2	TRBJ2-1
CASSVTTNEKLFF	TRBV7-8	NA	TRBJ1-4
CASSSRAGDNEQFF	TRBV18	NA	TRBJ2-1
CASSLVGTGGQPQHF	TRBV5-1	TRBD1	TRBJ1-5
CASRAEGGQRYNEQFF	TRBV6-4	NA	TRBJ2-1
CATSDSYGYTF	TRBV10-2	NA	TRBJ1-2
CASSLEQGYEQYF	TRBV5-4	NA	TRBJ2-7